Listed here are 28 T cell receptor beta chains from one sample, sequenced in a study of regulatory T cells in long-lasting Graves disease. Time point defined: newly diagnosed GD, antithyroid drugs for less than 3 months. Extracted PBMC RNA gave rise to the TCR library. With iRepertoire HTBI primers and Arm-PCR of CDR3 regions, TCR beta libraries were built. One entry per CDR3 protein results from TCRdb running MiXCR on the multiplex PCR reads. The sample contains about 440,000 distinct CDR3 sequences, over 15% of which appear only once. This same sample was also taken into another study, of T cells in Graves' hyperthyroidism and ophthalmopathy.

The sample in question was peripheral blood mononuclear cells (PBMCs), obtained at new diagnosis, from a patient treated with antithyroid drugs. The source is a woman younger than 35 with Graves disease.

This clonotype was counted many times. This chain connects TRBV28 to TRBJ2-4, with D possibly TRBD1 on 8 matching bases. V was shortened by 6 bases and J by 6 bases, with 18 bases between the two germline ends. Germline lookup yields CDR1 MDHEN and CDR2 SYDVKM. This CDR3 contains 15 residues. The CDR3 DNA follows: TGTGCCAGCAGCCCGGAACAGGGGGGGGGAAACATTCAGTACTTC. Encoded protein: CASSPEQGGGNIQYF.

This clonotype appeared a single time. The CDR3 spells CASSLVGTSINEQFF. CDR3 bases: TGTGCCAGCAGCTTAGTTGGGACTAGTATCAATGAGCAGTTCTTC. The chain recombines TRBV7-9 with TRBJ2-1; TRBD2 matches 8 bases. In germline, CDR1 is SEHNR, CDR2 FQNEAQ (reference sequence). V gave up 1 base and J gave up 6 bases; unmatched junction bases: 5. The CDR3 has 15 amino acids.

V is TRBV4-1 and J is TRBJ2-7; TRBD2 matches 7 bases. Germline values: CDR1 MGHRA, CDR2 YSYEKL. V shed 0 bases, J shed 4 bases, and the junction held 12 bases outside the gene matches. The CDR3 totals 17 residues. In DNA form, the CDR3 reads TGCGCCAGCAGCCAAGATAGAAAAGCGGGAAAAAAGTACGAGCAGTACTTC. This translates into CASSQDRKAGKKYEQYF.

In DNA form, the CDR3 reads TGTGCCGGAAGCGACAGTTTTTTTGGGGCCAACGTCCTGACTTTC. This encodes CAGSDSFFGANVLTF. V gene TRBV28 combines with J gene TRBJ2-6; perhaps TRBD1 as D (5 bases). The CDR3 is 15 residues long. The V gene lost 11 bases and the J gene lost 3 bases, with 17 bases spanning the gap. Germline V gene sequence: CDR1 MDHEN, CDR2 SYDVKM.

The V and J genes are TRBV19 and TRBJ2-1; 9 nucleotides match TRBD2. V shed 6 bases, J shed 10 bases, and the junction held 10 bases outside the gene matches. The CDR3 sequence is 14 residues long. The germline V gene encodes CDR1 LNHDA and CDR2 SQIVND (reference sequence). The CDR3 reads CASRGSGSVGEQFF. Written as DNA, the CDR3 is TGTGCCAGTAGGGGTAGCGGGAGCGTAGGGGAGCAGTTCTTC.

The chain joins TRBV28 to TRBJ1-1; the D gene could be TRBD1 or TRBD2 (5 bases each). The J call could be wrong; TRBJ2-3 is a better fit for the DNA end. The CDR3 runs 16 residues. CDR1 is MDHEN and CDR2 is SYDVKM in the germline V gene. DNA of the CDR3: TGTGCCAGCAGTCCCATTATTAGGGGCTCGGGGGATACGCAGTATTTT. It yields the protein CASSPIIRGSGDTQYF.

The chain links TRBV6-2 or TRBV6-3 to TRBJ1-3; D is perhaps TRBD1 (6 bases). Trimming shortened V by 3 bases and J by 2 bases, and 14 bases separated the two germline ends. Germline V CDR1 and CDR2: MNHEY, SVGEGT. This CDR3 region has 16 residues. The CDR3 nucleotides are TGTGCCAGCAGTTATTCAGGGGTTAGCCCTGGAAACACCATATATTTT. It encodes CASSYSGVSPGNTIYF.

There are a few counts of this clonotype. The chain carries TRBV30 and TRBJ2-1; D may be TRBD1 (5 bases). The CDR3 has 12 residues. Deletions cut 5 bases from V and 5 bases from J, with 10 bases between. Germline CDR1 reads GTSNPN; CDR2 reads SVGIG (reference sequence). The CDR3 DNA sequence: TGTGCCTGGTCCAGGGTCAACAATGAGCAGTTCTTC. Translating it yields CAWSRVNNEQFF.

This clonotype was seen a few times. The rearrangement joins TRBV18 to TRBJ2-2; D call uncertain. The germline V and J ends were trimmed by 4 bases and 1 base, with 22 bases remaining between them. Germline CDR1 KGHSH, CDR2 LQKENI. This CDR3 region has 19 residues. Here the CDR3 reads CASSLMMTATLLNTGELFF. DNA of the CDR3: TGTGCCAGCTCACTAATGATGACTGCGACTTTATTGAACACCGGGGAGCTGTTTTTT. Filled out from reference TRBV18 and TRBJ2-2, the complete variable domain reads NAGVMQNPRHLVRRRGQEARLRCSPMKGHSHVYWYRQLPEEGLKFMVYLQKENIIDESGMPKERFSAEFPKEGPSILRIQQVVRGDSAAYFCASSLMMTATLLNTGELFFGEGSRLTVL.

In this sample, this clonotype turned up many times. The V and J genes are TRBV2 and TRBJ2-3, with TRBD2 identical over 9 bases. J lost 0 bases, V lost 2 bases, and 3 bases had no gene match. Germline V CDR1 and CDR2: SNHLY, FYNNEI. The CDR3 totals 16 residues. CDR3 in amino acids: CASSEFGLASTDTQYF. CDR3 sequence (DNA): TGTGCCAGCAGTGAATTTGGACTAGCGAGCACAGATACGCAGTATTTT.

This clonotype was seen at least ten times. J is TRBJ2-1 and V is TRBV28; 11 bases match TRBD2. The CDR3 runs to 17 residues. From germline, CDR1 is MDHEN and CDR2 SYDVKM. The ends lost 6 bases at V and 2 bases at J; junction bases unmatched: 9. CDR3 nucleotides: TGTGCCAGCAGGCGACCGGGACTAGCGGATCCCTACAATGAGCAGTTCTTC. Its protein is CASRRPGLADPYNEQFF.

The rearrangement uses TRBV19 and TRBJ1-1; D ambiguous. Trimming left V 5 bases short and J 4 bases short, with 17 bases between. This CDR3 contains 15 residues. The germline V gene encodes CDR1 LNHDA and CDR2 SQIVND (reference sequence). For the CDR3, the DNA is TGTGCCAGTAGTCCCGGCGCGGCACGCGGCACTGAAGCTTTCTTT. Translated, it gives CASSPGAARGTEAFF.

The chain is built from TRBV6-4 and TRBJ2-2; D is possibly TRBD2 (5 bases). Per germline, CDR1 MRHNA and CDR2 SNTAGT. This CDR3 contains 15 residues. V was clipped by 0 bases and J by 2 bases, with 7 bases between them. The CDR3 DNA reads as TGTGCCAGCAGTGACTCGCGGGTAAACACCGGGGAGCTGTTTTTT. It encodes CASSDSRVNTGELFF.

To note about this clonotype: A much more abundant neighbour one base away suggests this may be a read error. The genes are TRBV29-1 and TRBJ2-7; D is possibly TRBD1 (7 bases). The CDR3 is made up of 14 amino acids. CDR1 and CDR2 (germline): SQVTM, ANQGSEA. Trimming cost V 7 bases and J 2 bases, with 18 bases left between them. The CDR3 DNA follows: TGCAGCGCATACCGGGACAGCGGGCCCTACGAGCAGTACTTC. Translated: CSAYRDSGPYEQYF.

This clonotype has a count of ten or more. The chain joins TRBV11-2 to TRBJ2-7, with 7 bases fitting TRBD2. In germline, CDR1 is SGHAT, CDR2 FQNNGV. V was pared by 6 bases and J by 3 bases, with 8 bases of the junction left unmatched. The CDR3 covers 14 residues. CDR3 sequence (DNA): TGTGCCAGCAGTCGTCTAGCGGTTCGCTACGAGCAGTACTTC. Amino acid sequence: CASSRLAVRYEQYF. Drawing the rest from reference TRBV11-2 and TRBJ2-7, the complete variable domain is EAGVAQSPRYKIIEKRQSVAFWCNPISGHATLYWYQQILGQGPKLLIQFQNNGVVDDSQLPKDRFSAERLKGVDSTLKIQPAKLEDSAVYLCASSRLAVRYEQYFGPGTRLTVT.

This clonotype occurred many times. V gene TRBV29-1 combines with J gene TRBJ2-3; D is perhaps TRBD1 (5 bases). V was pared by 2 bases and J by 2 bases, with 14 bases between. The germline V gene has CDR1 SQVTM and CDR2 ANQGSEA. This CDR3 region has 15 residues. The CDR3 loop is CSVETGRAHTDTQYF. CDR3 sequence (DNA): TGCAGCGTTGAAACAGGTCGGGCCCACACAGATACGCAGTATTTT.

This clonotype has a count of ten or more. This chain joins TRBV6-5 and TRBJ2-7, with D possibly being TRBD1 or TRBD2 (5 bases each). With 2 bases removed from V and 7 bases from J, the gap between germline ends came to 15 bases. The germline gives CDR1 MNHEY, CDR2 SVGAGI. This CDR3 comprises 14 residues. In DNA, the CDR3 is TGTGCCAGCAGTTACGGGCCTCTAGCAGGGGAGCAGTACTTC. This translates into CASSYGPLAGEQYF.

This clonotype appeared many times. The V and J genes are TRBV27 and TRBJ2-7; unclear D gene. This CDR3 is 14 amino acids long. Germline CDR1 is MNHEY and CDR2 is SMNVEV (reference sequence). Trimming cost V 5 bases and J 0 bases, with 11 bases left between them. CDR3 nucleotide sequence: TGTGCCAGCAGTCCCAAAGCCTACTCCTACGAGCAGTACTTC. Its translation is CASSPKAYSYEQYF.

This rearrangement joins TRBV9 to TRBJ1-1; 8 bases match TRBD1. CDR3 length equals 15 residues. Trimming cost V 4 bases and J 5 bases; bases outside gene matches: 10. In germline, CDR1 is SGDLS, CDR2 YYNGEE. The CDR3 loop is CASSMTGDLGTEAFF. The CDR3 region has the DNA TGTGCCAGCAGCATGACAGGGGACCTCGGGACTGAAGCTTTCTTT.

This clonotype was picked up many times. The V gene is TRBV6-2 or TRBV6-3, the J gene TRBJ2-1, with a possible D match to TRBD2 (6 bases). CDR1 is MNHEY, CDR2 SVGEGT, per germline. Trimming shortened V by 2 bases and J by 7 bases, and 9 bases separated the two germline ends. This CDR3 contains 13 residues. This CDR3 is CASSYRGYNEQFF. The CDR3 coding sequence is TGTGCCAGCAGTTACCGGGGGTATAATGAGCAGTTCTTC.

This chain joins TRBV18 and TRBJ1-6; D is unclear. CDR1 and CDR2 from the germline V gene are KGHSH and LQKENI. V was clipped by 4 bases and J by 2 bases, with 12 bases between them. The CDR3 has 16 amino acids. As DNA, the CDR3 is TGTGCCAGCTCACAGCTTCCATCGACCTATAATTCACCCCTCCACTTT. It yields the protein CASSQLPSTYNSPLHF. The variable domain in full, with the rest retrieved from reference TRBV18 and TRBJ1-6, is NAGVMQNPRHLVRRRGQEARLRCSPMKGHSHVYWYRQLPEEGLKFMVYLQKENIIDESGMPKERFSAEFPKEGPSILRIQQVVRGDSAAYFCASSQLPSTYNSPLHFGNGTRLTVT.

This clonotype was picked up many times. The CDR3 protein is CASSLGLTSGANVLTF. As DNA, the CDR3 is TGTGCCAGCAGCTTGGGACTGACCTCTGGGGCCAACGTCCTGACTTTC. This chain joins TRBV7-2 and TRBJ2-6, with TRBD2 as a possible D gene (6 bases). The germline V and J ends were trimmed by 3 bases and 0 bases, with 9 bases remaining between them. Germline CDR1 reads SGHTA; CDR2 reads FQGNSA. There are 16 residues in the CDR3.

This clonotype has a count of ten or more. This chain links TRBV9 with TRBJ2-3, with 11 bases aligning to TRBD2. This CDR3 contains 16 residues. V was pared by 2 bases and J by 4 bases, with 6 bases of the junction left unmatched. Per germline, CDR1 SGDLS and CDR2 YYNGEE. This chain's CDR3 is CASSVSSGRLSDTQYF. The CDR3 DNA is TGTGCCAGCAGCGTTTCTAGCGGGAGGTTATCAGATACGCAGTATTTT.

The table lists this clonotype with many counts. This chain links TRBV7-9 with TRBJ2-5; TRBD2 matches at 8 bases. The CDR3 sequence is 16 residues long. CDR1 is SEHNR, CDR2 FQNEAQ, per germline (reference sequence). V shed 4 bases and J 5 bases; nucleotides not matched to a gene: 12. The CDR3 here is CASSSKRELLVETQYF. CDR3 sequence (DNA): TGTGCCAGCAGCTCGAAGCGGGAGTTGCTGGTGGAGACCCAGTACTTC.

This clonotype was observed a handful of times. This may be a read error: a much more frequent sequence differs by one nucleotide. V usage is TRBV12-3 or TRBV12-4 and J usage is TRBJ1-4; D unclear. There are 16 residues in the CDR3. The CDR3 bases are TGTGCCTGCAGTTTAATGTCGGGGTTGTCTAATGAAAAACTGTTTTTT. Its protein is CACSLMSGLSNEKLFF.

This clonotype was seen a few times. The DNA for the CDR3 is TGTGCCAGTAGTATGGGGCCCTCCTACGAGCAGTACTTC. Translation: CASSMGPSYEQYF. The chain combines TRBV19 with TRBJ2-7, with D possibly matching TRBD1 (5 bases). There are 13 residues in the CDR3. The germline CDR1 and CDR2 sequences are LNHDA and SQIVND (reference sequence). The V end lost 3 bases, the J end lost 0 bases, and 6 bases lay between the germline ends.

The chain links TRBV29-1 to TRBJ2-2; D perhaps matches TRBD2 (5 bases). CDR3 size: 15 residues. V dropped 5 bases and J dropped 3 bases, with 16 bases sitting between them. Looked up from germline, CDR1 is SQVTM and CDR2 is ANQGSEA. The CDR3 reads CSVTRLFGDTGELFF. CDR3 DNA sequence: TGCAGCGTTACCCGACTTTTCGGGGACACCGGGGAGCTGTTTTTT.

This clonotype was recorded many times. The chain links TRBV27 to TRBJ1-5; D remains unclear. The germline gives CDR1 MNHEY, CDR2 SMNVEV (reference sequence). This CDR3 region has 14 residues. V was shortened by 4 bases and J by 3 bases, with 10 bases between the two germline ends. The CDR3 region has the DNA TGTGCCAGCAGTTCCGGCACCTTCAATCAGCCCCAGCATTTT. Its translation is CASSSGTFNQPQHF.